A single sample gave rise to the 11 T cell receptor beta chains below, sequenced in a study of blood T cell repertoires in COVID-19. Clones were read by immunoSEQ multiplex PCR, and TCRdb kept only the in-frame ones, dropping some. Of about 250,000 clones listed, about 85% are singletons. The sequencing input was peripheral blood. The source of these receptors is a human donor with COVID-19, enrolled during active disease. The donor label of this sample is uncertain.

This sequence joins TRBV19 and TRBJ2-7; TRBD1 matches at 9 bases. Germline trimming cut 4 bases from V and 3 bases from J; bases unmatched to any gene: 4. CDR1 is LNHDA, CDR2 SQIVND, per germline (reference sequence). There are 14 residues in the CDR3. The CDR3 nucleotides read TGTGCCAGTAGTACACAGGGGGCAGGCTACGAGCAGTACTTC. Translation: CASSTQGAGYEQYF.

The CDR3, as DNA: TGTGCCACCAGTGATCGGGACAGGGGTGGTCGCAATGAGCAGTTCTTC. The encoded protein is CATSDRDRGGRNEQFF. The chain recombines TRBV24-1 with TRBJ2-1; TRBD1 agrees at 10 bases. CDR1 and CDR2 from the germline V gene are KGHDR and SFDVKD. This CDR3 contains 16 residues. The V segment lost 3 bases and the J segment 6 bases; nucleotides outside the gene matches: 7.

The chain is built from TRBV7-2 and TRBJ2-7; 8 bases map to TRBD2. Germline CDR1 SGHTA, CDR2 FQGNSA. Trimming took 1 base from V and 3 from J; bases not matched to a gene: 8. This CDR3 is built from 16 residues. Written as DNA, the CDR3 is TGTGCCAGCAGCTTAGGGAGCGGGAGTACGGGCTACGAGCAGTACTTC. It yields the protein CASSLGSGSTGYEQYF.

J is TRBJ2-5 and V is TRBV28, with TRBD2 as a possible D gene (5 bases). The CDR3 is made up of 14 amino acids. In germline, CDR1 is MDHEN, CDR2 SYDVKM. V was trimmed by 7 bases and J by 5 bases, leaving 17 bases between them. CDR3 in amino acids: CASTPRVSVETQYF. DNA of the CDR3: TGTGCCAGCACCCCCCGGGTTAGCGTGGAGACCCAGTACTTC.

Here the CDR3 reads CATKTGNTGELFF. In DNA form, the CDR3 reads TGTGCCACCAAGACAGGGAACACCGGGGAGCTGTTTTTT. The chain has TRBV6-5 and TRBJ2-2; possibly TRBD1 for D (6 bases). V was shortened by 10 bases and J by 1 base, with 10 bases between the two germline ends. Germline values: CDR1 MNHEY, CDR2 SVGAGI. The CDR3 consists of 13 residues.

The rearrangement links TRBV5-1 to TRBJ2-3; the match to TRBD1 covers 7 bases. The CDR3 extends over 15 amino acids. Unmatched junction bases numbered 8, after V lost 4 bases and J lost 3 bases. Per germline, CDR1 SGHRS and CDR2 YFSETQ. CDR3 coding DNA: TGCGCCAGCAGCCGGGACAGCATCCGTACAGATACGCAGTATTTT. Encoded protein: CASSRDSIRTDTQYF. The full variable domain, in which reference TRBV5-1 and TRBJ2-3 provide the parts outside the CDR3, is KAGVTQTPRYLIKTRGQQVTLSCSPISGHRSVSWYQQTPGQGLQFLFEYFSETQRNKGNFPGRFSGRQFSNSRSEMNVSTLELGDSALYLCASSRDSIRTDTQYFGPGTRLTVL.

J is TRBJ1-2 and V is TRBV5-8; D is possibly TRBD1 (6 bases). CDR3 length: 16 residues. Trimming left V 3 bases short and J 5 bases short, with 20 bases between. Germline loops: CDR1 SGHTS, CDR2 YDEGEE. The CDR3 nucleotides are TGTGCCAGCAGCTCCGTCATCGGGACACACATTTATGGCTACACCTTC. Its translation is CASSSVIGTHIYGYTF. Full variable domain (outside the CDR3, taken from reference TRBV5-8 and TRBJ1-2): EAGVTQSPTHLIKTRGQQATLRCSPISGHTSVYWYQQALGLGLQFLLWYDEGEERNRGNFPPRFSGRQFPNYSSELNVNALELEDSALYLCASSSVIGTHIYGYTFGSGTRLTVV.

This sequence joins TRBV6-1 and TRBJ2-1; D unclear. There are 17 residues in the CDR3. The germline V and J ends were trimmed by 1 base and 1 base, with 14 bases remaining between them. Per germline, CDR1 MNHNS and CDR2 SASEGT. The CDR3 DNA sequence: TGTGCCAGCAGTGAAGAATTTTCGACACCGTCCTACAATGAGCAGTTCTTC. This sequence encodes CASSEEFSTPSYNEQFF.

The chain carries TRBV7-3 and TRBJ2-7, with D possibly being TRBD2 (6 bases). The germline gives CDR1 SGHTA, CDR2 FQGTGA. The ends were cut back, 6 bases at V and 0 bases at J, with 12 bases in the middle. The CDR3 has 14 residues. CDR3 amino acids: CASRFGGSSYEQYF. DNA of the CDR3: TGTGCCAGCAGGTTTGGGGGGAGCTCCTACGAGCAGTACTTC. Combining the CDR3 with reference TRBV7-3 and TRBJ2-7 gives the whole variable domain GAGVSQTPSNKVTEKGKYVELRCDPISGHTALYWYRQSLGQGPEFLIYFQGTGAADDSGLPNDRFFAVRPEGSVSTLKIQRTERGDSAVYLCASRFGGSSYEQYFGPGTRLTVT.

This chain links TRBV27 with TRBJ2-3; 9 nucleotides line up with TRBD1. The CDR3 is 14 residues long. J lost 6 bases, V lost 5 bases, and 6 bases had no gene match. Germline values: CDR1 MNHEY, CDR2 SMNVEV (reference sequence). CDR3 in DNA: TGTGCCAGCAGTAAGACAGGGGGGCTGGATACGCAGTATTTT. Translating it yields CASSKTGGLDTQYF.

This clone was counted ten times or more. The chain links TRBV5-4 to TRBJ2-2, with 7 bases identical to TRBD1. In germline, CDR1 is SGHNT, CDR2 YYREEE (reference sequence). This CDR3 has 14 residues. Germline trimming cut 3 bases from V and 2 bases from J; bases unmatched to any gene: 1. This CDR3 is CASSYRGNTGELFF. DNA for the CDR3: TGTGCCAGCAGCTACAGGGGTAACACCGGGGAGCTGTTTTTT.